One sample yielded the 9 T cell receptor beta chains listed below, sequenced in a study of cytomegalovirus exposure and HLA in healthy donors. This PCR relied on a set of 60 Vbeta primers and 13 Jbeta primers. Measured with immunoSEQ multiplex PCR; TCRdb has only the in-frame clones, and not every one. The data show 130,000 or so clones, with roughly 89% seen just once and less than 5.5% held by the top ten. Sequencing was carried out using PBMCs. Source of these receptors: a woman in her 30s in good health and CMV-seronegative.

This clone came up once. This rearrangement joins TRBV19 to TRBJ1-1, with TRBD1 matching 9 bases. Germline loops: CDR1 LNHDA, CDR2 SQIVND (reference sequence). Germline trimming cut 5 bases from V and 7 bases from J; bases unmatched to any gene: 17. The CDR3 spans 17 residues. In DNA form, the CDR3 reads TGTGCCAGTAGTCCCGGGACAGGGTTTCTTATACCCCTTGAAGCTTTCTTT. As protein: CASSPGTGFLIPLEAFF.

This chain links TRBV4-1 with TRBJ2-1; D possibly corresponds to TRBD2 (6 bases). The CDR3 contains 17 residues. CDR1 is MGHRA and CDR2 is YSYEKL in the germline V gene. V lost 0 bases, J lost 7 bases, and 19 bases lay in between. Here the CDR3 reads CASSQDRTISLENEQFF. The CDR3 nucleotides are TGCGCCAGCAGCCAAGATAGGACTATCTCATTAGAAAATGAGCAGTTCTTC.

This chain joins TRBV2 and TRBJ2-2; 10 bases are a match to TRBD1. The V and J ends lost 5 bases and 4 bases, in that order; junction bases with no gene match: 4. This CDR3 region has 15 residues. Germline values: CDR1 SNHLY, CDR2 FYNNEI. In nucleotides, the CDR3 is TGTGCCAGCAGTTTCGGGACAGGGGCCACCGGGGAGCTGTTTTTT. Amino acid sequence: CASSFGTGATGELFF.

This clone appeared a single time. V gene TRBV7-3 combines with J gene TRBJ2-3; possibly TRBD2 for D (5 bases). V lost 2 bases and J lost 3, with 9 bases in between. This CDR3 spans 14 amino acids. The germline V gene encodes CDR1 SGHTA and CDR2 FQGTGA. The CDR3 nucleotides read TGTGCCAGCAGCTTAGAGGGCAGAACAGATACGCAGTATTTT. The encoded protein is CASSLEGRTDTQYF.

J is TRBJ2-4 and V is TRBV5-6; a possible D gene is TRBD1 (6 bases). Trimming cost V 0 bases and J 8 bases, with 9 bases left between them. Germline CDR1 SGHDT, CDR2 YYEEEE. The CDR3 extends over 13 amino acids. The CDR3 DNA follows: TGTGCCAGCAGCTTGGGCAGGGGTTACATTCAGTACTTC. Translation: CASSLGRGYIQYF.

J is TRBJ1-5 and V is TRBV7-8, with a possible D match to TRBD1 (5 bases). Germline loops: CDR1 SGHVS, CDR2 FQNEAQ. V was trimmed by 3 bases and J by 7 bases, leaving 13 bases between them. The CDR3 loop spans 14 amino acids. DNA of the CDR3: TGTGCCAGCAGCTTGATTCGGGGGGGACAGCCCCAGCATTTT. This codes for CASSLIRGGQPQHF.

This clone has a handful of counts. This chain uses TRBV11-3 with TRBJ2-1, with D possibly TRBD1 on 6 matching bases. The CDR3 sequence is 14 residues long. V was trimmed by 0 bases and J by 3 bases, leaving 6 bases between them. Looked up from germline, CDR1 is SGHNT and CDR2 is YENEEA. CDR3 region: CASSLEGGYNEQFF. The CDR3 DNA is TGTGCCAGCAGCTTAGAAGGGGGCTACAATGAGCAGTTCTTC.

V is TRBV9 and J is TRBJ1-1; D remains unclear. This CDR3 spans 14 amino acids. Looked up from germline, CDR1 is SGDLS and CDR2 is YYNGEE. V lost 0 bases, J lost 4 bases, and 10 bases lay in between. CDR3 loop: CASSVALAGTEAFF. The DNA of the CDR3 is TGTGCCAGCAGCGTAGCCCTAGCGGGCACTGAAGCTTTCTTT.

The chain joins TRBV30 to TRBJ1-6, with TRBD1 as a possible D gene (5 bases). The CDR3 runs 14 residues. The V gene's germline CDR1 is GTSNPN and CDR2 SVGIG (reference sequence). V was pared by 0 bases and J by 5 bases, with 8 bases between. The CDR3, as DNA: TGTGCCTGGAGTGTACTGACAGATAATTCACCCCTCCACTTT. Translated, it gives CAWSVLTDNSPLHF.